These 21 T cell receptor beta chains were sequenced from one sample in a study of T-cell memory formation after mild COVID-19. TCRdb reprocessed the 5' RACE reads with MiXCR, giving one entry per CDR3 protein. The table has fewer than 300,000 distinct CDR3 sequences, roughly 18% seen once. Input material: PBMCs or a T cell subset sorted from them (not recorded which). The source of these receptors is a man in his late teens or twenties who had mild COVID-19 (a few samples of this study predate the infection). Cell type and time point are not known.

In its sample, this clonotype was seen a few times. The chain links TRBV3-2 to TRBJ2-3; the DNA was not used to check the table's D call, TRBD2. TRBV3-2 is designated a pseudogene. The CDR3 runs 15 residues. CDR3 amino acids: CASSQERGGPNTQYF. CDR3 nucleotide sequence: TGTGCCAGCAGCCAGGAGCGGGGGGGGCCAAATACGCAGTATTTT.

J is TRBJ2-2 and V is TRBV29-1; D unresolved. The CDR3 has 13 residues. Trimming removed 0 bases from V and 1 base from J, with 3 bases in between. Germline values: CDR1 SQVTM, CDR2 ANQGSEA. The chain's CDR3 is CSVEDQNTGELFF. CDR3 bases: TGCAGCGTTGAAGATCAGAACACCGGGGAGCTGTTTTTT.

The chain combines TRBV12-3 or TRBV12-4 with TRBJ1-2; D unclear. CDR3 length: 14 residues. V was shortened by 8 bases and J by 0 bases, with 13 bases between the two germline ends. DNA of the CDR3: TGTGCCAGCCGAAAAAATACGGCTAACTATGGCTACACCTTC. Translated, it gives CASRKNTANYGYTF.

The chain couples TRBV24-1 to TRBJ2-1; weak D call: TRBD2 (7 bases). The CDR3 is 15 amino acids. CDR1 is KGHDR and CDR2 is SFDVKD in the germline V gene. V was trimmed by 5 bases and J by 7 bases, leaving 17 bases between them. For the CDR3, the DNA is TGTGCCACCAGTGCGATAGGGGGGGCTGGGAATGAGCAGTTCTTC. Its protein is CATSAIGGAGNEQFF.

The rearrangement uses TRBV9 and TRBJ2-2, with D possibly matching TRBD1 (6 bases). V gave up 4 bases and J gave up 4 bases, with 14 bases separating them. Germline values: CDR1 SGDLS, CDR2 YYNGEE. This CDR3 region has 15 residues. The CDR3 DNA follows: TGTGCCAGCAGCCGGTACAGGGTACGCACCGGGGAGCTGTTTTTT. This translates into CASSRYRVRTGELFF.

The CDR3 nucleotides are TGTGCCAGCAGCCAGGGGACAGGTTTTAGAAATGAGCAGTTCTTC. Translated: CASSQGTGFRNEQFF. The chain recombines TRBV7-3 with TRBJ2-1; 8 bases agree with TRBD1. V shed 5 bases, J shed 7 bases, and the junction held 10 bases outside the gene matches. Germline CDR1 reads SGHTA; CDR2 reads FQGTGA. The CDR3 totals 15 residues.

CDR3 residues: CASSLQGDQPQHF. The CDR3 bases are TGTGCCAGCAGTTTACAGGGTGATCAGCCCCAGCATTTT. This chain joins TRBV12-3 or TRBV12-4 and TRBJ1-5; TRBD1 is a possible D gene (5 bases). V lost 2 bases to trimming and J lost 5 bases, with 7 bases between them. The CDR3 contains 13 residues.

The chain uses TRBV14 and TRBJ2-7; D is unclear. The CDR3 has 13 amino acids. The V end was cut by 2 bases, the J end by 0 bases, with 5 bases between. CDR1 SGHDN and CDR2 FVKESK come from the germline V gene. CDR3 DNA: TGTGCCAGCAGCCAATGGGGCTCCTACGAGCAGTACGTC. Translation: CASSQWGSYEQYV.

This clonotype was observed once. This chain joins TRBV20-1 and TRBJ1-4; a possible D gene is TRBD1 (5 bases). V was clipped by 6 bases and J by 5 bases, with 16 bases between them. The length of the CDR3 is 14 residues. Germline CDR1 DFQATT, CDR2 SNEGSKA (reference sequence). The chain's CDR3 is CSASRRDGNEKLFF. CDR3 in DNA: TGCAGTGCAAGCCGGCGGGACGGGAATGAAAAACTGTTTTTT.

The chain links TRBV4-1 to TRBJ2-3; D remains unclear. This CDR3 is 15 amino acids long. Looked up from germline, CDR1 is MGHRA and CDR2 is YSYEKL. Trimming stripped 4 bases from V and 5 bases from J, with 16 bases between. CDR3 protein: CASSRGHDTVDTQYF. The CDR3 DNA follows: TGCGCCAGCAGCCGCGGTCATGACACCGTAGATACGCAGTATTTT.

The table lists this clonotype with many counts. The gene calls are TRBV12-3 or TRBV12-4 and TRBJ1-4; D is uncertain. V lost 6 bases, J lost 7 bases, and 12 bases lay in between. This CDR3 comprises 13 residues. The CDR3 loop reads CASSPRRGEKLFF. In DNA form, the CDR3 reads TGTGCCAGCAGCCCTCGACGGGGTGAAAAACTGTTTTTT.

The CDR3 protein is CSARGGLGEDTQYF. Here the CDR3 DNA reads TGCAGTGCTAGAGGGGGACTAGGAGAGGATACGCAGTATTTT. V usage is TRBV20-1 and J usage is TRBJ2-3; 8 positions match TRBD2. The CDR3 has 14 residues. Germline trimming cut 1 base from V and 6 bases from J; bases unmatched to any gene: 6. Germline CDR1 DFQATT, CDR2 SNEGSKA (reference sequence).

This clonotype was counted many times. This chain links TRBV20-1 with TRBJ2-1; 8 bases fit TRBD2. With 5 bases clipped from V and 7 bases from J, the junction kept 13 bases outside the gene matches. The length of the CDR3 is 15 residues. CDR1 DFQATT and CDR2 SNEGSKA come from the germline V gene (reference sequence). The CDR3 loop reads CSAPDAGGFGNEQFF. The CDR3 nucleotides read TGCAGTGCTCCCGATGCGGGGGGTTTTGGGAATGAGCAGTTCTTC.

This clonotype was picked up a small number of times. The CDR3: CSVRGGGNQPQHF. The DNA of the CDR3 is TGCAGCGTGAGGGGTGGCGGTAATCAGCCCCAGCATTTT. V usage is TRBV29-1 and J usage is TRBJ1-5, with D perhaps matching TRBD1 (5 bases). Trimming shortened V by 6 bases and J by 4 bases, and 13 bases separated the two germline ends. The CDR3 runs to 13 residues. Germline V gene data show CDR1 as SQVTM and CDR2 as ANQGSEA.

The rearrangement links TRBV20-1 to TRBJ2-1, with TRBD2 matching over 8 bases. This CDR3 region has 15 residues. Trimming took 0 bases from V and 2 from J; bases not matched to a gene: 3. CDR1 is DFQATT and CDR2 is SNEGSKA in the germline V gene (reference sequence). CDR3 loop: CSARDERETYNEQFF. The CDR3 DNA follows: TGCAGTGCTAGAGATGAGCGGGAGACCTACAATGAGCAGTTCTTC.

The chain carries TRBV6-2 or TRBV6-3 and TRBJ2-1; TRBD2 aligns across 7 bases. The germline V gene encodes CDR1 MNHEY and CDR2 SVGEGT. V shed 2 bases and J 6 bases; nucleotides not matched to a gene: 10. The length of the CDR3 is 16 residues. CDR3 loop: CASSYPLAPEGNEQFF. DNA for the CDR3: TGTGCCAGCAGTTACCCACTAGCGCCGGAGGGCAATGAGCAGTTCTTC.

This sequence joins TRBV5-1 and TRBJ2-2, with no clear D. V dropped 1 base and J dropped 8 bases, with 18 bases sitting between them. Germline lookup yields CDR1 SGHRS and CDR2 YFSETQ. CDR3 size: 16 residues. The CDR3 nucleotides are TGCGCCAGCAGCTTGCAACGGTTTCTGGTTTCTGGGGAGCTGTTTTTT. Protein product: CASSLQRFLVSGELFF. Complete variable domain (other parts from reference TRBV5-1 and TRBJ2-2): KAGVTQTPRYLIKTRGQQVTLSCSPISGHRSVSWYQQTPGQGLQFLFEYFSETQRNKGNFPGRFSGRQFSNSRSEMNVSTLELGDSALYLCASSLQRFLVSGELFFGEGSRLTVL.

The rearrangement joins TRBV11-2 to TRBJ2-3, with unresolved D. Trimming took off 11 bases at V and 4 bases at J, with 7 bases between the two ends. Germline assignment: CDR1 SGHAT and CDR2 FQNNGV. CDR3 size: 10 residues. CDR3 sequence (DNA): TGTGCCCTTAGATCAGATACGCAGTATTTT. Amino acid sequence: CALRSDTQYF.

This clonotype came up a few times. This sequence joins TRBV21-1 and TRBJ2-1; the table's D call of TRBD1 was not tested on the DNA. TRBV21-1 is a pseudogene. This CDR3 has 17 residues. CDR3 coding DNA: TGTGCCAGCAGCAAAGTACCGGGACAGGGGTCCGACAATGAGCAGTTCTTC. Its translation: CASSKVPGQGSDNEQFF.

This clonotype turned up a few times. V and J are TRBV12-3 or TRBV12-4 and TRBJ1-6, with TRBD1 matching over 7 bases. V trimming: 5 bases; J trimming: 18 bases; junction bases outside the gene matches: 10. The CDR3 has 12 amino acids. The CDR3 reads CASSTRGTRPHF. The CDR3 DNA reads TGTGCCAGCAGTACCAGGGGGACTCGTCCCCACTTT.

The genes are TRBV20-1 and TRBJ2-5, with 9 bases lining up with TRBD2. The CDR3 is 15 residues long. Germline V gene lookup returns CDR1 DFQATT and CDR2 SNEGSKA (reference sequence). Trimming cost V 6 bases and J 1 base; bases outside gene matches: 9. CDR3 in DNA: TGCAGTGCCGATAGGGCTAGCGGGGTCCAAGAGACCCAGTACTTC. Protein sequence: CSADRASGVQETQYF.